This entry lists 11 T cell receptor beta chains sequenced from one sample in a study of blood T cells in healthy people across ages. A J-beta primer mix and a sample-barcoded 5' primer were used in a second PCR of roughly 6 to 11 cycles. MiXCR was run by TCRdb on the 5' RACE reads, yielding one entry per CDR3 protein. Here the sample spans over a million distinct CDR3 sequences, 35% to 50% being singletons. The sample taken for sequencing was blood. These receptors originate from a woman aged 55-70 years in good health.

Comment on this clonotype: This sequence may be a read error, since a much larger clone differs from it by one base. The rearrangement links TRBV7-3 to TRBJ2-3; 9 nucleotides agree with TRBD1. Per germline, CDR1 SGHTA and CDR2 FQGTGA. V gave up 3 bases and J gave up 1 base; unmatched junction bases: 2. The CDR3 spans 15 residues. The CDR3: CASSFRTGGTDTQYF. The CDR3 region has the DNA TGTGCCAGCAGCTTCCGGACAGGGGGCACAGATACGCAGTATTTT.

CDR3 in DNA: TGTGCCAGCAGTTCAGGACAGAGAAGCTGCGAGCAGTACTTC. The encoded protein is CASSSGQRSCEQYF. V usage is TRBV27 and J usage is TRBJ2-7, with D possibly being TRBD1 (6 bases). The CDR3 contains 14 residues. The germline V and J ends were trimmed by 4 bases and 6 bases, with 16 bases remaining between them. In germline, CDR1 is MNHEY, CDR2 SMNVEV (reference sequence).

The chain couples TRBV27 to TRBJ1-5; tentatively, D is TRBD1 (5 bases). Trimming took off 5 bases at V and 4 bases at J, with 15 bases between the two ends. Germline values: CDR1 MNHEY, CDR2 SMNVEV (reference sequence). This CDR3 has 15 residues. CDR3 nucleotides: TGTGCCAGCAGTCCCGAGCTGGGGGGAAATCAGCCCCAGCATTTT. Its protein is CASSPELGGNQPQHF.

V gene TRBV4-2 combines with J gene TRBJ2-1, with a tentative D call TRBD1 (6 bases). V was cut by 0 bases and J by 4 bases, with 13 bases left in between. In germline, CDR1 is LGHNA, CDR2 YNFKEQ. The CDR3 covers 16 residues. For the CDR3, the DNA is TGTGCCAGCAGCCAAGATCGACAGGCCCGGTACAATGAGCAGTTCTTC. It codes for CASSQDRQARYNEQFF.

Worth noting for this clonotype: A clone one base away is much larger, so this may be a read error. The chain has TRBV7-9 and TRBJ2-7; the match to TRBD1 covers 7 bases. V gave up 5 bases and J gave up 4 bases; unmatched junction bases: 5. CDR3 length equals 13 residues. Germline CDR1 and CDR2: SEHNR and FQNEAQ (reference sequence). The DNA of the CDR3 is TGTGCCAGCAGCGTAATACAGGGGTACGAGCAGTACTTC. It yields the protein CASSVIQGYEQYF.

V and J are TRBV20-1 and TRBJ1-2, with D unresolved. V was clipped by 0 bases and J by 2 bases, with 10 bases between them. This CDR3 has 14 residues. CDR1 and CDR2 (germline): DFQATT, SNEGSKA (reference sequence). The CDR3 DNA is TGCAGTGCTAGAGATACGGTAGACAACTATGGCTACACCTTC. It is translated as CSARDTVDNYGYTF.

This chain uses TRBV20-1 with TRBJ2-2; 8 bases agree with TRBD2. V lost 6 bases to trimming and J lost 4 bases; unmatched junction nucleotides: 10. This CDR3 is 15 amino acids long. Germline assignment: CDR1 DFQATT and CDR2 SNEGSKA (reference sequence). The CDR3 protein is CSAAWGRGATGELFF. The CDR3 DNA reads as TGCAGTGCGGCATGGGGGCGGGGGGCCACCGGGGAGCTGTTTTTT.

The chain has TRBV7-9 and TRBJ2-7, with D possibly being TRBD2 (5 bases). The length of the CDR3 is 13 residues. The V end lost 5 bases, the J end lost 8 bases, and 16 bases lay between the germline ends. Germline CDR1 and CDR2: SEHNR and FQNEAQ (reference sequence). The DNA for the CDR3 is TGTGCCAGCAGCGTCCTGGCTAGCCCCCAGCAGTACTTC. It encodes CASSVLASPQQYF.

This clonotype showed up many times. CDR3 amino acids: CSGDRGNEQYF. Written as DNA, the CDR3 is TGCAGCGGGGACAGGGGGAACGAGCAGTACTTC. V gene TRBV29-1 combines with J gene TRBJ2-7; 11 nucleotides match TRBD1. CDR3 length: 11 residues. The V gene's germline CDR1 is SQVTM and CDR2 ANQGSEA. With V trimmed by 7 bases and J by 5 bases, 1 base remained unmatched.

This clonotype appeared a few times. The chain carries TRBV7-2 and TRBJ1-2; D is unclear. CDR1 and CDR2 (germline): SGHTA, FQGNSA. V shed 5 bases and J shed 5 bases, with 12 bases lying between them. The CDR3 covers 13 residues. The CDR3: CASSARGWYGYTF. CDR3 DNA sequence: TGTGCCAGCAGCGCCCGCGGTTGGTATGGCTACACCTTC.

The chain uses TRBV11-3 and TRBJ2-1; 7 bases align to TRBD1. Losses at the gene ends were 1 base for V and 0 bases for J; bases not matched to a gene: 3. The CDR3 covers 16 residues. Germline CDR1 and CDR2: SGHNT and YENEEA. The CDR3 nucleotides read TGTGCCAGCAGCTTAGTAGGGACAGCCTCCTACAATGAGCAGTTCTTC. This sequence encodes CASSLVGTASYNEQFF.